In its sample, the clone carrying this T cell receptor beta chain was seen a few times. Antigen unknown. These data belong to a study of cytomegalovirus exposure and HLA in healthy donors. Background on the study: The roughly 110 validation repertoires were reported in a later analysis to have been generated on the same platform as the 500 to 700 first-cohort repertoires.

Whole-study findings and limits: Researchers counted approximately 160 TCR beta chains as cytomegalovirus-associated. In the 120 or so validation repertoires, around 95% of cluster scores exceeded 0, per a later analysis.

Sequenced by immunoSEQ multiplex PCR; TCRdb stores in-frame clones only, minus some. The table has 55,000 to 65,000 clones, roughly nine tenths seen once. The germline V and J ends were trimmed by 3 bases and 0 bases, with 9 bases remaining between them. The length of the CDR3 is 14 residues. Germline CDR1 is SGHRS and CDR2 is YFSETQ. The source material was PBMCs. The chain employs TRBV5-1 and TRBJ1-2; D might be TRBD1 (5 bases). The clonotype was recovered from a man between 18 and 29 years old in good health and CMV-seronegative. The CDR3 DNA reads as TGCGCCAGCAGCTCAGGGACTTCTAACTATGGCTACACCTTC. Amino acids: CASSSGTSNYGYTF.